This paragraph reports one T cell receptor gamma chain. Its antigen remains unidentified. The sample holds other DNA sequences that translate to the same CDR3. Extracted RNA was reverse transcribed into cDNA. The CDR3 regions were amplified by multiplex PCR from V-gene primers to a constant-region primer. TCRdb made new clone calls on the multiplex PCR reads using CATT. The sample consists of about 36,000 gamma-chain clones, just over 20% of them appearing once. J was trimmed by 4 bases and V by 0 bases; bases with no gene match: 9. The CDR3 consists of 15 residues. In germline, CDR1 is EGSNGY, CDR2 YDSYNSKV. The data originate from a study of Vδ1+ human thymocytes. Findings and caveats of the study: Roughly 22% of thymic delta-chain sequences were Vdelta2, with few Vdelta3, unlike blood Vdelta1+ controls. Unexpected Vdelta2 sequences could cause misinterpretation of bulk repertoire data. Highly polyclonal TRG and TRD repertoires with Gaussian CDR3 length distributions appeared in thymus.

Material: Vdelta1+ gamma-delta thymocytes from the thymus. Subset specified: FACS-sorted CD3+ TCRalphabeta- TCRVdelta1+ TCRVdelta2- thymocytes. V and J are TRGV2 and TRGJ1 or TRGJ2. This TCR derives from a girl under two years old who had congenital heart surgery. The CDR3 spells CATWDGPKGYYKKLF. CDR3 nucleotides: TGTGCCACCTGGGACGGGCCCAAGGGCTATTATAAGAAACTCTTT.